This is a list of T cell receptor beta chains from one sample in a study of cytomegalovirus exposure and HLA in healthy donors. Sequenced by immunoSEQ multiplex PCR; TCRdb stores in-frame clones only, minus some. The data hold around 180,000 clones, with 75% to 85% observed a single time. Sequenced input: PBMCs. Receptors were obtained from a woman aged 18-29 years in good health and CMV-seropositive. The CDR3 runs from the conserved cysteine through the conserved F or W. The order of the fields is D gene, J gene, clone size, V gene, CDR3 DNA, CDR3 protein. D genes are given only for firm matches. Expanded clones get a size class; other rows say once, few or many, or leave the size out.

d_call: .
j_call: TRBJ1-1
clone_size: .
v_call: TRBV28
cdr3_nt: TGTGCCAGCAGGAATCAGGGGAGGGGCACTGAAGCTTTCTTT
cdr3_aa: CASRNQGRGTEAFF

d_call: TRBD1
j_call: TRBJ1-5
clone_size: .
v_call: TRBV5-4
cdr3_nt: TGTGCCAGCAGCTCCCTGGTTGGTGGACAGGGGGCCAGTCAGCCCCAGCATTTT
cdr3_aa: CASSSLVGGQGASQPQHF

d_call: TRBD1
j_call: TRBJ2-2
clone_size: few
v_call: TRBV6-6
cdr3_nt: TGTGCCAGCAGGCTGACCCGGGACAGTTTCCACGGGGAGCTGTTTTTT
cdr3_aa: CASRLTRDSFHGELFF

d_call: .
j_call: TRBJ2-1
clone_size: once
v_call: TRBV11-2
cdr3_nt: TGTGCCAGCAGCTTAGGGCCGTCTCCCTACAATGAGCAGTTCTTC
cdr3_aa: CASSLGPSPYNEQFF

d_call: .
j_call: TRBJ1-2
clone_size: .
v_call: TRBV9
cdr3_nt: TGTGCCAGCAGCGGACCTAGGGGCTACACCTTC
cdr3_aa: CASSGPRGYTF

d_call: .
j_call: TRBJ1-1
clone_size: .
v_call: TRBV11-2
cdr3_nt: TGTGCCAGCAGCCAAATTTGGGGGGGGGACACTGAAGCTTTCTTT
cdr3_aa: CASSQIWGGDTEAFF

d_call: .
j_call: TRBJ1-3
clone_size: .
v_call: TRBV30
cdr3_nt: TGTGCCTGGAGTGTTGGCAGTCTCTCTGGAAACACCATATATTTT
cdr3_aa: CAWSVGSLSGNTIYF

d_call: .
j_call: TRBJ1-1
clone_size: .
v_call: TRBV5-4
cdr3_nt: TGTGCCAGCAGCTTTCCGGGGAGTGGAAACACTGAAGCTTTCTTT
cdr3_aa: CASSFPGSGNTEAFF

d_call: .
j_call: TRBJ2-1
clone_size: .
v_call: TRBV6-5
cdr3_nt: TGTGCCAGCAGTTTTTCACAGACTAATGATTACAATGAGCAGTTCTTC
cdr3_aa: CASSFSQTNDYNEQFF

d_call: .
j_call: TRBJ2-2
clone_size: .
v_call: TRBV7-9
cdr3_nt: TGTGCCAGCAGCTATGTGGGAGCCACCGGGGAGCTGTTTTTT
cdr3_aa: CASSYVGATGELFF

d_call: TRBD2
j_call: TRBJ2-7
clone_size: .
v_call: TRBV29-1
cdr3_nt: TGCAGCGTCCTGGGCCCGGGGGGTGCCTACGAGCAGTACTTC
cdr3_aa: CSVLGPGGAYEQYF

d_call: .
j_call: TRBJ2-6
clone_size: .
v_call: TRBV21-1
cdr3_nt: TGTGCCAGCAGCCCAGGGTCTCATCCTCCTGGGGCCAACGTCCTGACTTTC
cdr3_aa: CASSPGSHPPGANVLTF

d_call: TRBD2
j_call: TRBJ2-3
clone_size: .
v_call: TRBV5-4
cdr3_nt: TGTGCCAGCAGCCAGCGGGGGCCGACAGATACGCAGTATTTT
cdr3_aa: CASSQRGPTDTQYF

d_call: .
j_call: TRBJ1-5
clone_size: .
v_call: TRBV6-5
cdr3_nt: TGTGCCAGCAGTGAGTCTCGTCAGCCCCAGCATTTT
cdr3_aa: CASSESRQPQHF

d_call: TRBD1
j_call: TRBJ2-1
clone_size: .
v_call: TRBV7-2
cdr3_nt: TGTGCCAGCAGCCAGGGGGCAGGGGGCTTTGAGCAGTTCTTC
cdr3_aa: CASSQGAGGFEQFF

d_call: .
j_call: TRBJ1-1
clone_size: .
v_call: TRBV5-4
cdr3_nt: TGTGCCAGCAGCTTTACGAACGGGGAAGCTTTCTTT
cdr3_aa: CASSFTNGEAFF

d_call: .
j_call: TRBJ1-2
clone_size: .
v_call: TRBV2
cdr3_nt: TGTGCCAGCAGTTACGGGTGGATCTATGGCTACACCTTC
cdr3_aa: CASSYGWIYGYTF

d_call: .
j_call: TRBJ1-1
clone_size: once
v_call: TRBV11-2
cdr3_nt: TGTGCCAGCAGCTTAGTGGCGGACAGTTGGAGCACTGAAGCTTTCTTT
cdr3_aa: CASSLVADSWSTEAFF

d_call: .
j_call: TRBJ2-2
clone_size: .
v_call: TRBV2
cdr3_nt: TGTGCCAGCAGCGATCCGCTCGGGAGTTCCGGGGAGCTGTTTTTT
cdr3_aa: CASSDPLGSSGELFF

d_call: .
j_call: TRBJ2-1
clone_size: .
v_call: TRBV4-1
cdr3_nt: TGCGCCAGCAGCCAAGACGGGTCCGGGAATGAGCAGTTCTTC
cdr3_aa: CASSQDGSGNEQFF

d_call: TRBD1
j_call: TRBJ1-1
clone_size: .
v_call: TRBV28
cdr3_nt: TGTGCCAGCACTACGGACAGGGGAAATTGGGACACTGAAGCTTTCTTT
cdr3_aa: CASTTDRGNWDTEAFF

d_call: TRBD1
j_call: TRBJ1-5
clone_size: .
v_call: TRBV19
cdr3_nt: TGTGCCAGTACTATGACAGGGTACAGCAATCAGCCCCAGCATTTT
cdr3_aa: CASTMTGYSNQPQHF

d_call: TRBD1
j_call: TRBJ1-2
clone_size: .
v_call: TRBV27
cdr3_nt: TGTGCCAGCAGTTGGGGACAGGGGTATATCGACTACACCTTC
cdr3_aa: CASSWGQGYIDYTF

d_call: .
j_call: TRBJ2-1
clone_size: .
v_call: TRBV28
cdr3_nt: TGTGCCAGCAGTTTAGAGGACTCTCCTTGGAATGAGCAGTTCTTC
cdr3_aa: CASSLEDSPWNEQFF

d_call: .
j_call: TRBJ2-2
clone_size: .
v_call: TRBV30
cdr3_nt: TGTGCCTGGAGTTCGGCCGGGGAGCTGTTTTTT
cdr3_aa: CAWSSAGELFF

d_call: .
j_call: TRBJ2-3
clone_size: .
v_call: TRBV5-1
cdr3_nt: TGCGCCAGCAGCTTTCCGACAGACACAGATACGCAGTATTTT
cdr3_aa: CASSFPTDTDTQYF

d_call: .
j_call: TRBJ2-3
clone_size: .
v_call: TRBV7-3
cdr3_nt: TGTGCCAGCAGCTTATTTCTAGCAGGCTCAGATACGCAGTATTTT
cdr3_aa: CASSLFLAGSDTQYF

d_call: TRBD1
j_call: TRBJ1-1
clone_size: .
v_call: TRBV6-5
cdr3_nt: TGTGCCAGCAGCGAAACCTTAATACAGGGGACTGAAGCTTTCTTT
cdr3_aa: CASSETLIQGTEAFF

d_call: TRBD1
j_call: TRBJ1-5
clone_size: .
v_call: TRBV19
cdr3_nt: TGTGCCAGTAGCCAGTGGACAGGGAATCAGCCCCAGCATTTT
cdr3_aa: CASSQWTGNQPQHF

d_call: TRBD1
j_call: TRBJ1-1
clone_size: .
v_call: TRBV28
cdr3_nt: TGTGCCAGCAGCCTGGGACAGGGGATAATCGCTTTCTTT
cdr3_aa: CASSLGQGIIAFF

d_call: .
j_call: TRBJ2-1
clone_size: .
v_call: TRBV5-4
cdr3_nt: TGTGCCAGCAGCTTCGCGACTCGAAGAGGGAATGAGCAGTTCTTC
cdr3_aa: CASSFATRRGNEQFF